A single sample is the source of the 28 T cell receptor beta chains below, sequenced in a study of tumor-infiltrating lymphocytes in primary liver carcinoma. DNA and RNA were both co-extracted from approximately 22-30 mg of bulk tissue that had not been sorted. cDNA specific to TCR beta was made from 450 to 500 ng of total RNA, with a constant-region primer employed for priming. Slightly modified ARM-PCR with three nested multiplex PCR rounds yielded TCR beta libraries. Rounds one and two of PCR, each of roughly 10 cycles, were primed with TRBV1-TRBV30 forward primers and a C-beta reverse primer. TCRdb independently ran MiXCR on the multiplex PCR reads; one entry per CDR3 protein. The sample has 20,000 to 25,000 distinct CDR3 sequences, almost 80% seen once. The specimen was liver tumor tissue from sampling region 1. Sample subset: tumor region T1, superior pole. The receptors come from a woman aged 25 to 39 with primary liver carcinoma and hepatitis B virus infection.

This chain joins TRBV7-9 and TRBJ2-2; D gene uncertain. The CDR3 runs to 14 residues. Trimming removed 3 bases from V and 7 bases from J, with 12 bases in between. CDR1 and CDR2 (germline): SEHNR, FQNEAQ (reference sequence). CDR3 coding DNA: TGTGCCAGCAGCTTGACACCTGGGTACGGGGAGCTGTTTTTT. Its protein product is CASSLTPGYGELFF.

As for this clonotype: The junction differs from germline at one of its ends, possibly a read error. The chain couples TRBV13 to TRBJ1-1; 7 bases agree with TRBD1. The CDR3 spans 14 residues. Germline V CDR1 and CDR2: PRHDT, FYEKMQ (reference sequence). The chain's CDR3 is CDSRTGGGNTEAFF. CDR3 nucleotides: TGTGACAGCAGGACAGGAGGTGGAAACACTGAAGCTTTCTTT. Combining the CDR3 with reference TRBV13 and TRBJ1-1 gives the whole variable domain AAGVIQSPRHLIKEKRETATLKCYPIPRHDTVYWYQQGPGQDPQFLISFYEKMQSDKGSIPDRFSAQQFSDYHSELNMSSLELGDSALYFCDSRTGGGNTEAFFGQGTRLTVV.

About this clonotype: One junction end does not reproduce the germline sequence, and a read error may be involved. For the CDR3, the DNA is TGCAGCATGGAGACAGGGAGCACTAAAGCTTTCTTT. It encodes CSMETGSTKAFF. The rearrangement uses TRBV29-1 and TRBJ1-1, with TRBD1 matching over 7 bases. CDR3 length: 12 residues. Germline CDR1 and CDR2: SQVTM and ANQGSEA.

For this clonotype: Compared with germline, one end of the junction differs, possibly owing to a read error. This sequence joins TRBV2 and TRBJ1-6; 8 nucleotides align to TRBD1. Germline V gives CDR1 SNHLY, CDR2 FYNNEI. The length of the CDR3 is 15 residues. The chain's CDR3 is CASTEGRQGNSPFYF. In DNA form, the CDR3 reads TGTGCCAGCACGGAGGGGCGACAGGGGAATTCACCCTTCTACTTT.

As regards this clonotype: As the CDR3 is not closed by the conserved phenylalanine or tryptophan, this likely results from a read error. This sequence joins TRBV29-1 and TRBJ2-2, with D possibly matching TRBD2 (5 bases). Germline lookup yields CDR1 SQVTM and CDR2 ANQGSEA. This CDR3 has 13 amino acids. The CDR3 reads CSVRRRDTGKLFI. The CDR3 region has the DNA TGCAGCGTTCGGAGACGAGACACCGGGAAGCTGTTTATT.

The V gene is TRBV12-3 or TRBV12-4, the J gene TRBJ2-5; possible D gene TRBD2, 6 bases. The CDR3 extends over 15 amino acids. Trimming removed 7 bases at V and 5 bases at J, with 20 bases between. The CDR3 DNA reads as TGTGCCAGCATCACCTTCCCCGGGAGCGATGAGACCCAGTACTTC. Amino acid sequence: CASITFPGSDETQYF.

The gene calls are TRBV29-1 and TRBJ1-1, with D hard to call. V was shortened by 8 bases and J by 0 bases, with 13 bases between the two germline ends. Germline V gene data show CDR1 as SQVTM and CDR2 as ANQGSEA. The CDR3 has 13 residues. CDR3 DNA sequence: TGCAGCATTTATCACGGTCTGAACACTGAAGCTTTCTTT. This codes for CSIYHGLNTEAFF.

This chain connects TRBV6-6 to TRBJ2-5; weak D call: TRBD1 (6 bases). Germline V lookup: CDR1 MNHNY, CDR2 SVGAGI (reference sequence). The CDR3 extends over 16 amino acids. In DNA form, the CDR3 reads TGTGTGAGCTCTCTTAAGGTAGCAGGGGCTGGGGAGACCCAGTACTTC. It yields the protein CVSSLKVAGAGETQYF.

The J gene is TRBJ2-1, the V gene TRBV11-2; 8 positions agree with TRBD2. The germline V gene encodes CDR1 SGHAT and CDR2 FQNNGV. The J segment lost 8 bases and the V segment lost 8 bases, leaving 17 bases of the junction unmatched. This CDR3 has 16 amino acids. In DNA form, the CDR3 reads TGTGCCAGCTCATTCGGAAGCGGGAGAATGGGCGATGAGCAGTTCTTC. This sequence encodes CASSFGSGRMGDEQFF.

The sample holds a few counts of this clonotype. A much larger clone lies one base from this, so it may be a read error. The conserved phenylalanine or tryptophan normally closing the CDR3 is absent here, so this likely arose from a read error. The V gene is TRBV9, the J gene TRBJ1-1; D is possibly TRBD1 (5 bases). This CDR3 region has 13 residues. Germline V gives CDR1 SGDLS, CDR2 YYNGEE. V was cut by 0 bases and J by 7 bases, with 10 bases left in between. The CDR3 DNA reads as TGTGCCAGCAGCGTAGGGGACGTGGTTGAAGCTTTCTCT. Protein: CASSVGDVVEAFS.

Comments on this clonotype: One junction end does not reproduce the germline sequence, and a read error may be involved. The chain links TRBV11-3 to TRBJ1-6; the D is unclear. The germline CDR1 and CDR2 sequences are SGHNT and YENEEA. The CDR3 has 15 amino acids. The chain's CDR3 is CASSFNWSYNSPLNF. In DNA form, the CDR3 reads TGTGCCAGCAGTTTTAATTGGAGCTATAATTCACCCCTCAACTTT.

For this clonotype: One end of the junction is discordant with germline, which a read error may explain. The chain couples TRBV7-9 to TRBJ2-7, with D perhaps matching TRBD2 (7 bases). Germline V gives CDR1 SEHNR, CDR2 FQNEAQ (reference sequence). The length of the CDR3 is 15 residues. CDR3 sequence: CVSSWGLAAPYEQYF. The CDR3 coding sequence is TGTGTCAGCAGCTGGGGGCTAGCGGCACCTTACGAGCAGTACTTC. Full variable domain (missing parts from reference TRBV7-9 and TRBJ2-7): DTGVSQNPRHKITKRGQNVTFRCDPISEHNRLYWYRQTLGQGPEFLTYFQNEAQLEKSRLLSDRFSAERPKGSFSTLEIQRTEQGDSAMYLCVSSWGLAAPYEQYFGPGTRLTVT.

Points on this clonotype: A junction end diverges from the germline sequence, so it may reflect a read error. The chain combines TRBV7-9 with TRBJ2-2; a possible D gene is TRBD2 (5 bases). From germline, CDR1 is SEHNR and CDR2 FQNEAQ (reference sequence). CDR3 size: 14 residues. CDR3 DNA: TGTGCCAGCAGCTTACTGTTATGGACCGGGGAGTTGTTTTTT. It specifies CASSLLLWTGELFF.

Of note for this clonotype: Relative to the germline gene, one junction end is altered; a read error may explain this. The chain recombines TRBV6-1 with TRBJ2-7; 10 bases fit TRBD2. From germline, CDR1 is MNHNS and CDR2 SASEGT. The CDR3 is made up of 14 amino acids. This CDR3 reads CTSSNLAGVYEQYF. The CDR3 coding sequence is TGTACCAGTAGTAACCTAGCGGGAGTGTACGAACAGTACTTC.

In regard to this clonotype: One end of the junction varies from germline; a read error may be responsible. The chain has TRBV11-2 and TRBJ2-3; TRBD1 is a possible D gene (6 bases). The CDR3 totals 16 residues. CDR1 and CDR2 (germline): SGHAT, FQNNGV. CDR3: CVSSRTLQGKGDTQYF. The CDR3 DNA is TGTGTCAGCAGCCGGACGCTACAGGGAAAGGGAGATACGCAGTATTTT. Full variable domain (outside the CDR3, taken from reference TRBV11-2 and TRBJ2-3): EAGVAQSPRYKIIEKRQSVAFWCNPISGHATLYWYQQILGQGPKLLIQFQNNGVVDDSQLPKDRFSAERLKGVDSTLKIQPAKLEDSAVYLCVSSRTLQGKGDTQYFGPGTRLTVL.

Turning to this clonotype: The conserved phenylalanine or tryptophan normally closing the CDR3 is absent here, so this likely arose from a read error. The CDR3 coding sequence is TGTGCCAGTAGCTTACGGATAGGGCTATCGCAGTACCTC. The encoded protein is CASSLRIGLSQYL. This chain joins TRBV5-6 and TRBJ2-7, with D unclear. The germline V gene encodes CDR1 SGHDT and CDR2 YYEEEE. This CDR3 region has 13 residues.

This clonotype is medium-sized (0.01 to 0.1%) in the sample. The chain employs TRBV5-1 and TRBJ2-7; tentatively, D is TRBD1 (5 bases). Germline V gives CDR1 SGHRS, CDR2 YFSETQ. The CDR3 has 14 residues. The V gene lost 5 bases and the J gene lost 1 base, with 13 bases spanning the gap. CDR3 amino acids: CASRPQAASYEQYF. For the CDR3, the DNA is TGCGCCAGCAGACCACAGGCCGCTTCCTACGAGCAGTACTTC.

This clonotype was seen a single time. The chain combines TRBV5-8 with TRBJ2-1, with a possible D match to TRBD2 (5 bases). V lost 0 bases, J lost 8 bases, and 9 bases lay in between. The V gene's germline CDR1 is SGHTS and CDR2 YDEGEE. CDR3 length: 13 amino acids. The CDR3 loop reads CASSLDKGDEQFF. The CDR3 DNA sequence: TGTGCCAGCAGCTTGGACAAGGGAGATGAGCAGTTCTTC.

This chain uses TRBV4-3 with TRBJ2-1; D possibly corresponds to TRBD1 (6 bases). V was cut by 6 bases and J by 6 bases, with 15 bases left in between. This CDR3 has 14 residues. From germline, CDR1 is LGHNA and CDR2 YSLEER. CDR3 sequence: CASSQTGLVNEQFF. CDR3 bases: TGCGCCAGCAGTCAAACAGGGTTGGTCAATGAGCAGTTCTTC.

The chain has TRBV4-2 and TRBJ2-7; weak D call: TRBD2 (5 bases). This CDR3 is 14 amino acids long. V lost 10 bases, J lost 4 bases, and 20 bases lay in between. Per the germline V gene, CDR1 is LGHNA and CDR2 is YNFKEQ. Here the CDR3 DNA reads TGTGCCAACGGCCTTTGGACTCATTCGTACGAGCAGTACTTC. Translated: CANGLWTHSYEQYF.

Regarding this clonotype: Sequence at one end of the junction differs from germline and may be a read error. The rearrangement uses TRBV11-2 and TRBJ1-1; 12 bases are shared with TRBD1. In germline, CDR1 is SGHAT, CDR2 FQNNGV. This CDR3 contains 20 residues. The CDR3 bases are TGTGCCGGCAGCGCTTGGGACAGGGGGCGCAAGACGTGGAGTAACACTGAAGTTTTCTTT. Its translation is CAGSAWDRGRKTWSNTEVFF.

This clonotype was seen more than once but under ten times. V is TRBV11-2 and J is TRBJ2-2; D may be TRBD2 (5 bases). The CDR3 runs 13 residues. Per the germline V gene, CDR1 is SGHAT and CDR2 is FQNNGV. V lost 0 bases and J 12 bases, leaving 11 bases between the germline ends. For the CDR3, the DNA is TGTGCCAGCAGCTTAGATAGGACTGGGAAGCTGTTTTTT. It is translated as CASSLDRTGKLFF.

With respect to this clonotype: With a much larger clone just one base away, this may be a read error. This is likely a read error, given that the CDR3 carries no conserved phenylalanine or tryptophan at its end. The rearrangement joins TRBV5-1 to TRBJ2-1, with D hard to call. Looked up from germline, CDR1 is SGHRS and CDR2 is YFSETQ. The CDR3 covers 16 residues. The CDR3 reads CASSPMGISSYSEQFS. In DNA form, the CDR3 reads TGCGCCAGCAGCCCTATGGGCATCAGCTCCTACAGTGAGCAGTTCTCC.

For this clonotype: The CDR3 end shows no conserved phenylalanine or tryptophan, and so a read error is likely. The genes are TRBV6-1 and TRBJ2-7; the match to TRBD1 covers 11 bases. Per germline, CDR1 MNHNS and CDR2 SASEGT. V shed 3 bases and J 7 bases; nucleotides not matched to a gene: 5. The CDR3 covers 14 residues. The CDR3 region is CASSDGTGGHEQYL. In DNA, the CDR3 is TGTGCCAGCAGTGACGGGACAGGGGGTCATGAGCAGTACTTA.

Notes on this clonotype: Germline and junction disagree at one end, which may indicate a read error. The chain recombines TRBV4-2 with TRBJ2-1; a possible D gene is TRBD1 (5 bases). Germline CDR1 LGHNA, CDR2 YNFKEQ. The CDR3 sequence is 15 residues long. CDR3 loop: CASSQETYGANEEFF. Here the CDR3 DNA reads TGTGCCAGCAGCCAAGAGACGTATGGGGCCAATGAGGAGTTCTTC.

A few counts support this clonotype. The germline gene is not matched at one end of the junction; a read error may be the cause. The chain couples TRBV11-2 to TRBJ2-3; TRBD2 aligns across 12 bases. Germline V gives CDR1 SGHAT, CDR2 FQNNGV. CDR3 length: 16 residues. CDR3 region: CASSAGLAGILDTHYF. The CDR3 DNA follows: TGCGCCAGCAGCGCGGGACTAGCGGGTATTCTTGATACGCACTATTTT.

On this clonotype itself: A junction boundary mismatches the germline segment, possibly from a read error. The rearrangement uses TRBV5-6 and TRBJ1-1; the D gene is possibly TRBD1 (6 bases). Germline V gives CDR1 SGHDT, CDR2 YYEEEE. This CDR3 has 13 amino acids. The CDR3 loop is CTSSLWGRRGAFF. Written as DNA, the CDR3 is TGTACCAGCAGCCTTTGGGGCCGCAGGGGAGCTTTCTTC.

This clonotype showed up just a few times. One end of the junction does not line up with germline, which may come from a read error. V usage is TRBV6-5 and J usage is TRBJ2-7; D is ambiguous. The CDR3 length is 15 residues. CDR1 and CDR2 from the germline V gene are MNHEY and SVGAGI. The CDR3 DNA is TGTGCCAGCTGTTACAAGGAGAGCAGCTCCTACGAGCAGTATTTC. Its protein product is CASCYKESSSYEQYF.